This passage covers 17 T cell receptor beta chains from one sample sequenced in a study of T cells in Graves' hyperthyroidism and ophthalmopathy. From RNA transcripts, TCR beta CDR3 regions were amplified. HTBI primers drove first-round RT-PCR of the TCR CDR3. TCRdb re-analysed the multiplex PCR reads in MiXCR, keeping a single row per CDR3 protein. In the table there are approximately 520,000 distinct CDR3 sequences, approximately 25% of which are singletons. Input material: blood. These TCRs come from a woman in her thirties with Graves' ophthalmopathy.

The chain carries TRBV7-8 and TRBJ2-5, with TRBD2 identical over 15 bases. CDR1 and CDR2 from the germline V gene are SGHVS and FQNEAQ. The V and J ends lost 4 bases and 4 bases, in that order; junction bases with no gene match: 7. The CDR3 consists of 17 residues. The CDR3 region is CASSSRTSGRAPETQYF. Here the CDR3 DNA reads TGTGCCAGCAGCTCAAGGACTAGCGGGAGGGCCCCAGAGACCCAGTACTTC.

This clonotype has only a few counts. This sequence joins TRBV28 and TRBJ2-7; D gene unclear. The V gene's germline CDR1 is MDHEN and CDR2 SYDVKM. Trimming pared 5 bases from V and 5 bases from J, leaving 10 bases between. This CDR3 contains 12 residues. The CDR3 sequence is CASSPPTDEQYF. CDR3 bases: TGTGCCAGCAGTCCCCCCACGGACGAGCAGTACTTC.

This clonotype occurred many times. This sequence joins TRBV27 and TRBJ2-2; D call uncertain. Germline V lookup: CDR1 MNHEY, CDR2 SMNVEV (reference sequence). V was shortened by 3 bases and J by 8 bases, with 4 bases between the two germline ends. This CDR3 is 11 amino acids long. The CDR3 loop reads CASSFLGELFF. CDR3 nucleotide sequence: TGTGCCAGCAGTTTTTTAGGGGAGCTGTTTTTT.

The CDR3 DNA reads as TGTGCCAGTCGAAGGCGGACAGGGGGTCAGCCCCAGCATTTT. Protein sequence: CASRRRTGGQPQHF. The chain is built from TRBV19 and TRBJ1-5; TRBD1 agrees at 10 bases. CDR3 length equals 14 residues. V dropped 8 bases and J dropped 6; count of bases not matched to a gene: 7. The germline gives CDR1 LNHDA, CDR2 SQIVND (reference sequence).

This clonotype was recorded many times. The CDR3 loop reads CASSVRAGLQETQYF. In DNA, the CDR3 is TGTGCCAGCAGCGTCAGGGCGGGTCTCCAAGAGACCCAGTACTTC. The gene calls are TRBV7-3 and TRBJ2-5; D may correspond to TRBD1 or TRBD2 (5 bases each). Germline CDR1 SGHTA, CDR2 FQGTGA. CDR3 length: 15 amino acids. The germline V and J ends were trimmed by 5 bases and 1 base, with 14 bases remaining between them. The entire variable domain, with the rest obtained from reference TRBV7-3 and TRBJ2-5, is as follows: GAGVSQTPSNKVTEKGKYVELRCDPISGHTALYWYRQSLGQGPEFLIYFQGTGAADDSGLPNDRFFAVRPEGSVSTLKIQRTERGDSAVYLCASSVRAGLQETQYFGPGTRLLVL.

The genes are TRBV20-1 and TRBJ2-5, with D possibly matching TRBD1 (7 bases). This CDR3 has 15 amino acids. Trimming removed 0 bases at V and 3 bases at J, with 14 bases between. CDR1 and CDR2 (germline): DFQATT, SNEGSKA (reference sequence). Here the CDR3 DNA reads TGCAGTGCTAGAGATCTGGGCAGGGGGGAAGAGACCCAGTACTTC. Encoded protein: CSARDLGRGEETQYF.

The CDR3 coding sequence is TGTGCCAGCAGTTACGTATGGACAGCTACCTTTTACGAGCAGTACTTC. Its translation is CASSYVWTATFYEQYF. V gene TRBV6-8 combines with J gene TRBJ2-7, with D possibly being TRBD1 (6 bases). Trimming took off 2 bases at V and 4 bases at J, with 18 bases between the two ends. CDR3 length equals 16 residues. Germline-derived CDR1 and CDR2 are MNHGY and SAAAGT.

Ten or more counts support this clonotype. The chain couples TRBV11-2 to TRBJ2-5; possible D gene TRBD2, 7 bases. The CDR3 extends over 14 amino acids. Germline CDR1 reads SGHAT; CDR2 reads FQNNGV. The V gene lost 1 base and the J gene lost 6 bases, with 12 bases spanning the gap. CDR3 protein: CASSLASRGQTQYF. The DNA of the CDR3 is TGTGCCAGCAGCTTAGCTTCGCGGGGGCAGACCCAGTACTTC.

Details on this clonotype: A much larger clone differs by one base, so this may be a read error. This chain joins TRBV5-5 and TRBJ2-7, with 9 bases identical to TRBD2. CDR3 length: 15 residues. After removal of 10 bases from V and 3 bases from J, the junction contained 14 bases not matched to a gene. Germline V gives CDR1 SGHKS, CDR2 YYEKEE (reference sequence). CDR3 nucleotide sequence: TGTGCCGGCAACCTAGCGGGACGTTCTGTCTACGAGCAGTACGTC. Protein product: CAGNLAGRSVYEQYV.

This clonotype was counted many times. The chain recombines TRBV12-3 or TRBV12-4 with TRBJ2-2, with D possibly matching TRBD1 (5 bases). This CDR3 is built from 15 residues. The ends were cut back, 3 bases at V and 5 bases at J, with 13 bases in the middle. In DNA form, the CDR3 reads TGTGCCAGCAGTTTCCCAGACAGTAGAACCGGGGAGCTGTTTTTT. As protein: CASSFPDSRTGELFF.

The rearrangement uses TRBV15 and TRBJ1-3, with D perhaps matching TRBD1 (6 bases). The CDR3 is 15 amino acids. Germline assignment: CDR1 LNHNV and CDR2 YYDKDF (reference sequence). Trimming removed 4 bases from V and 2 bases from J, with 12 bases in between. CDR3 in DNA: TGTGCCACCAGCACTATACAGGGAACTGGAAACACCATATATTTT. Translation gives CATSTIQGTGNTIYF.

This clonotype showed up just a few times. V is TRBV12-3 or TRBV12-4 and J is TRBJ1-1; a weak D match, TRBD1 (5 bases). The ends were cut back, 7 bases at V and 4 bases at J, with 10 bases in the middle. This CDR3 has 12 amino acids. The CDR3 reads CASKLGGTEAFF. DNA for the CDR3: TGTGCCAGCAAGTTGGGGGGCACTGAAGCTTTCTTT.

This clonotype was seen more than once but under ten times. The chain is built from TRBV6-1 and TRBJ1-5, with D uncertain. This CDR3 contains 15 residues. V lost 3 bases, J lost 1 base, and 10 bases lay in between. Germline V CDR1 and CDR2: MNHNS, SASEGT. CDR3 in DNA: TGTGCCAGCAGTGACCCGGGCGCGAGCAATCAGCCCCAGCATTTT. Protein: CASSDPGASNQPQHF.

This chain uses TRBV5-1 with TRBJ1-2; TRBD1 matches 9 bases. CDR1 and CDR2 from the germline V gene are SGHRS and YFSETQ. CDR3 length: 13 amino acids. J was trimmed by 6 bases and V by 2 bases; bases with no gene match: 2. CDR3 amino acids: CASSFDRGDGYTF. The CDR3 nucleotides are TGCGCCAGCAGCTTCGACAGGGGGGATGGCTACACCTTC.

CDR3 bases: TGTGCCAGCAGCTTTCGCAGGGATGAATCTGAAGCTTTCTTT. It translates to CASSFRRDESEAFF. The J gene is TRBJ1-1, the V gene TRBV7-2; D possibly corresponds to TRBD1 (5 bases). This CDR3 is 14 amino acids long. In germline, CDR1 is SGHTA, CDR2 FQGNSA. V gave up 3 bases and J gave up 6 bases, with 14 bases separating them. Full variable domain (outside the CDR3, taken from reference TRBV7-2 and TRBJ1-1): GAGVSQSPSNKVTEKGKDVELRCDPISGHTALYWYRQSLGQGLEFLIYFQGNSAPDKSGLPSDRFSAERTGGSVSTLTIQRTQQEDSAVYLCASSFRRDESEAFFGQGTRLTVV.

This clonotype has more than one count but fewer than ten. Given a much more abundant clone one base away, this may be a read error. The CDR3 does not close with the conserved phenylalanine or tryptophan, likely indicating a read error. The chain combines TRBV7-8 with TRBJ2-2, with TRBD1 as a possible D gene (5 bases). V was trimmed by 1 base and J by 2 bases, leaving 8 bases between them. CDR1 is SGHVS and CDR2 is FQNEAQ in the germline V gene. The CDR3 sequence is 15 residues long. The CDR3 coding sequence is TGTGCCAGCAGCTTAGACAGGCCCAACACCGGGGAGCTGTTTTTG. Translated: CASSLDRPNTGELFL.

This clonotype was seen many times. V usage is TRBV27 and J usage is TRBJ2-2; D gene ambiguous. This CDR3 region has 15 residues. The V gene's germline CDR1 is MNHEY and CDR2 SMNVEV (reference sequence). V was shortened by 1 base and J by 0 bases, with 6 bases between the two germline ends. CDR3 coding DNA: TGTGCCAGCAGTTTATTGCGGACGAACACCGGGGAGCTGTTTTTT. Residues: CASSLLRTNTGELFF.